This is a list of T cell receptor beta chains from one sample in a study of PD-1 blockade in classical Hodgkin lymphoma. The data were produced by immunoSEQ multiplex PCR, yet TCRdb's version contains in-frame clones alone and is incomplete. The sample has about 17,000 clones, around 78% seen once. Here the sequenced sample was CD4+ T cells from blood, taken before the fourth cycle of nivolumab. The receptors stem from a human donor with classical Hodgkin lymphoma. Both conserved end residues are part of each CDR3. A D gene is named only where the DNA matches it firmly. Some rows mark clone size as missing; the rest say once, few, many or name a class of expanded clone.

V gene	J gene	clone size	D gene	CDR3 DNA	CDR3 protein
TRBV13	TRBJ2-1	NA	TRBD2	TGTGCCAGCAGCTTAGGGACTAGCGGGAGAGTTACTATTTACAATGAGCAGTTCTTC	CASSLGTSGRVTIYNEQFF
TRBV11-2	TRBJ1-5	few	TRBD1	TGTGCCAGCAGCTTAACAGGGGGAAGCAATCAGCCCCAGCATTTT	CASSLTGGSNQPQHF
TRBV7-9	TRBJ2-7	NA	NA	TGTGCCAGCAGCTTAGTAGACGTCTACGAGCAGTACTTC	CASSLVDVYEQYF
TRBV5-1	TRBJ1-4	NA	NA	TGCGCCAGCAGCTTGGGGGGAGCCCTTAATGAAAAACTGTTTTTT	CASSLGGALNEKLFF
TRBV30	TRBJ2-6	NA	NA	TGTGCCTGGAGTGTACAAGGGTCTGGGGCCAACGTCCTGACTTTC	CAWSVQGSGANVLTF
TRBV9	TRBJ2-1	NA	NA	TGTGCCAGCAGCGTAGGGTGGAGTGGCTACAATGAGCAGTTCTTC	CASSVGWSGYNEQFF
TRBV11-2	TRBJ2-3	NA	TRBD2	TGTGCCAGCCGGCGGGAGGTGGGAGATACGCAGTATTTT	CASRREVGDTQYF
TRBV18	TRBJ2-7	NA	TRBD1	TGTGCCAGCTCACCGGGGACAGCCACCTACGAGCAGTACTTC	CASSPGTATYEQYF
TRBV14	TRBJ2-3	NA	NA	TGTGCCAGCAGCCAGCAGGTTTGGGATACGCAGTATTTT	CASSQQVWDTQYF
TRBV10-3	TRBJ2-1	NA	TRBD2	TGTGTCATCAGCGGGACCTACGACAATGAGCAGTTCTTC	CVISGTYDNEQFF
TRBV11-2	TRBJ2-6	NA	NA	TGTGCCAGCAGCCCCTCAGGTGTGGGGGCCAACGTCCTGACTTTC	CASSPSGVGANVLTF
TRBV14	TRBJ1-1	NA	NA	TGTGCCAGCAGCCAGGGGGCAGGGAGCGAAGCTTTCTTT	CASSQGAGSEAFF
TRBV7-2	TRBJ2-3	NA	TRBD2	TGTGCCAGCAGCCAAAGACTAGCATCCTTAATTGATACGCAGTATTTT	CASSQRLASLIDTQYF
TRBV6-6	TRBJ2-1	NA	TRBD2	TGTGCCAGCAGTTACCGGACTAGCGGGACCTACAATGAGCAGTTCTTC	CASSYRTSGTYNEQFF
TRBV25-1	TRBJ2-7	NA	NA	TGTGCCAGCAGCCACTCAGGGTTATACGAGCAGTACTTC	CASSHSGLYEQYF
TRBV6-5	TRBJ1-2	once	TRBD1	TGTGCCAGCAGGACAGGGGGCCGCGGCTACACCTTC	CASRTGGRGYTF
TRBV19	TRBJ1-5	NA	NA	TGTGCCAGTAGTATGAAAGGCGCGGGGGGCAATCAGCCCCAGCATTTT	CASSMKGAGGNQPQHF
TRBV27	TRBJ2-5	NA	TRBD2	TGTGCCAGCAGTCGGGGCCCAGGGACTAGCGGGAGTAGGGAGACCCAGTACTTC	CASSRGPGTSGSRETQYF
TRBV5-1	TRBJ2-1	NA	TRBD2	TGCGCCAGCAGCCTACTAGCGGGAAGCGGTAATGAGCAGTTCTTC	CASSLLAGSGNEQFF
TRBV14	TRBJ1-1	NA	NA	TGTGCCAGCAGCCAAGATTGGGGGCCAGCTTTCTTT	CASSQDWGPAFF
TRBV27	TRBJ1-6	NA	NA	TGTGCCAGCAGTTTGGGGACGGGCGAGGGTTCACCCCTCCACTTT	CASSLGTGEGSPLHF
TRBV27	TRBJ2-1	few	TRBD2	TGTGCCAGCAAGCGGGAGGGGGTAGGAAATGAGCAGTTCTTC	CASKREGVGNEQFF
TRBV11-2	TRBJ2-7	NA	NA	TGTGCCAGCAGCTTATCCGGCGTTGTATACGAGCAGTACTTC	CASSLSGVVYEQYF
TRBV2	TRBJ2-3	NA	TRBD1	TGTGCCAGCAGCGGAGGGACAGGGAACACAGATACGCAGTATTTT	CASSGGTGNTDTQYF
TRBV6-1	TRBJ2-5	NA	NA	TGTGCCAGCAGCATACGGGACGTACAAGAGACCCAGTACTTC	CASSIRDVQETQYF
TRBV5-6	TRBJ2-2	NA	NA	TGTGCCAGCAGCTTCCGGGGCTTAATCGCGAACACCGGGGAGCTGTTTTTT	CASSFRGLIANTGELFF
TRBV19	TRBJ1-2	few	NA	TGTGCCAGTAGGCGGCCGGATTCTAGCTATGGCTACACCTTC	CASRRPDSSYGYTF
TRBV5-5	TRBJ1-4	NA	TRBD1	TGTGCCAGCAGACACCACCGGGACAGGGGAAATGAAAAACTGTTTTTT	CASRHHRDRGNEKLFF
TRBV27	TRBJ2-1	few	NA	TGTGCCAGCAGTCCCGGGACGGCGACCCCGGGAGAGCAGTTCTTC	CASSPGTATPGEQFF
TRBV6-5	TRBJ1-2	NA	NA	TGTGCCAGCAGTGAAGGACAGAACTATGGCTACACCTTC	CASSEGQNYGYTF
TRBV10-2	TRBJ2-7	NA	TRBD1	TGCGCCAGCAGCCTGACAGGGAGAGACTACGAGCAGTACTTC	CASSLTGRDYEQYF
TRBV7-2	TRBJ2-1	few	TRBD1	TGTGCCAGCAGCTTGGCCGGGACAGGGAGTTTCAATGAGCAGTTCTTC	CASSLAGTGSFNEQFF
TRBV5-1	TRBJ2-5	NA	NA	TGCGCCAGCAGCTTGTATGGAGCGGAGCCCAAAAACAGGACCCAGTACTTC	CASSLYGAEPKNRTQYF
TRBV5-4	TRBJ2-5	NA	NA	TGTGCCAGCCAACCGGACAACCAAGAGACCCAGTACTTC	CASQPDNQETQYF
TRBV29-1	TRBJ2-1	NA	TRBD2	TGCAGCGCCATAGTAGCGGGAGGGCCGGGGTACAATGAGCAGTTCTTC	CSAIVAGGPGYNEQFF
TRBV18	TRBJ2-1	NA	NA	TGTGCCAGCTCACCCATAAGGAACTCCTACAATGAGCAGTTCTTC	CASSPIRNSYNEQFF
TRBV5-4	TRBJ2-7	NA	TRBD2	TGTGCCAGCAGCTTCTCGGGACTAGCGGAAAACGAGCAGTACTTC	CASSFSGLAENEQYF
TRBV29-1	TRBJ1-2	NA	TRBD1	TGCAGCGTTGATGTGGACAGGGGATTCGGCTACACCTTC	CSVDVDRGFGYTF
TRBV6-5	TRBJ2-7	NA	TRBD2	TGTGCCAGCAGGCACGGGACTAGCGGGTCCTACGAGCAGTACTTC	CASRHGTSGSYEQYF
TRBV6-6	TRBJ1-5	NA	TRBD1	TGTGCCAGCGGGACAGGGTATCAGCCCCAGCATTTT	CASGTGYQPQHF
TRBV7-9	TRBJ2-1	NA	TRBD1	TGTGCCAGCAGCGGGGGAAGACAGGGGGATTTTTGGAATGAGCAGTTCTTC	CASSGGRQGDFWNEQFF
TRBV18	TRBJ1-4	NA	NA	TGTGCCAGCTCACCACGATCGGGGGCAGATGAAAAACTGTTTTTT	CASSPRSGADEKLFF